These T cell receptor beta chains were read from a single sample in a study of blood T cell repertoires in COVID-19. Assay: immunoSEQ multiplex PCR; the TCRdb copy retains only in-frame clones and omits some. The table shows about 400,000 clones, with around 86% occurring only once. The sequencing sample was made of peripheral blood. Source of these receptors: a young woman with active or convalescent COVID-19. The CDR3 runs from the conserved cysteine through the conserved F or W. Each record gives: D gene, J gene, clone size, V gene, CDR3 length, CDR3 protein, CDR3 DNA. The D gene is left open where the match is weak. The size field is filled for only some rows; it gives once, few, many or a size class.

- TRBJ1-5 once TRBV4-2 17 CASSQENRLYSNQPQHF TGTGCCAGCAGCCAAGAGAACAGGCTTTATAGCAATCAGCCCCAGCATTTT
TRBD1 TRBJ1-6 once TRBV28 13 CASRGTGNSPLHF TGTGCCAGCAGAGGGACAGGGAATTCACCCCTCCACTTT
- TRBJ2-6 - TRBV27 15 CASSNSRSGANVLTF TGTGCCAGCAGCAATAGCCGGTCTGGGGCCAACGTCCTGACTTTC
TRBD2 TRBJ2-1 few TRBV19 17 CASSIDQPAGGYNEQFF TGTGCCAGTAGTATAGATCAGCCAGCGGGAGGGTACAATGAGCAGTTCTTC
TRBD2 TRBJ2-2 - TRBV10-2 15 CASSERAGVTGELFF TGCGCCAGCAGTGAGCGAGCGGGAGTTACCGGGGAGCTGTTTTTT
TRBD2 TRBJ2-7 - TRBV10-3 14 CAISGTSGSREQYF TGTGCCATCAGCGGGACTAGCGGGAGCCGCGAGCAGTACTTC
- TRBJ2-5 - TRBV7-9 13 CASSKQLIETQYF TGTGCCAGCAGCAAACAACTAATTGAGACCCAGTACTTC
TRBD1 TRBJ1-4 - TRBV19 17 CASSIRTGEGTNEKLFF TGTGCCAGTAGTATCCGGACAGGGGAAGGGACTAATGAAAAACTGTTTTTT
TRBD2 TRBJ2-5 - TRBV4-1 15 CASSQGGLAQETQYF TGCGCCAGCAGCCAAGGGGGACTAGCCCAAGAGACCCAGTACTTC
- TRBJ2-7 few TRBV6-2/TRBV6-3 12 CASSTRGGEQYF TGTGCCAGCAGTACGAGGGGAGGCGAGCAGTACTTC
- TRBJ1-1 - TRBV2 14 CASRITEMNTEAFF TGTGCCAGCAGGATTACAGAAATGAACACTGAAGCTTTCTTT
TRBD1 TRBJ1-6 - TRBV27 15 CASSWGDSSNSPLHF TGTGCCAGCAGTTGGGGGGACAGTTCAAATTCACCCCTCCACTTT
TRBD1 TRBJ1-2 - TRBV5-1 14 CASSSDRGLYGYTF TGCGCCAGCAGCTCGGACAGGGGCTTGTATGGCTACACCTTC
- TRBJ1-6 few TRBV27 15 CASRPDRGNNSPLHF TGTGCCAGCAGGCCGGACAGAGGTAATAATTCACCCCTCCACTTT
TRBD1 TRBJ1-4 - TRBV3-1/TRBV3-2 16 CASSPREGQGNEKLFF TGTGCCAGCAGCCCCCGTGAGGGACAGGGGAATGAAAAACTGTTTTTT
- TRBJ2-7 medium-sized TRBV6-1 13 CASSEDSPYEQYF TGTGCCAGCAGTGAAGACAGCCCCTACGAGCAGTACTTC
- TRBJ2-2 once TRBV6-5 14 CASSYQGFTGELFF TGTGCCAGCAGTTACCAGGGTTTCACCGGGGAGCTGTTTTTT
- TRBJ2-2 - TRBV5-4 15 CASSFGGENTGELFF TGTGCCAGCAGCTTTGGGGGCGAGAACACCGGGGAGCTGTTTTTT
TRBD2 TRBJ2-5 - TRBV2 15 CATRLAGAQAGAQYF TGTGCCACCAGACTAGCGGGGGCCCAAGCCGGGGCCCAGTACTTC
TRBD2 TRBJ2-3 - TRBV5-1 17 CASSFALSGGATDTQYF TGCGCCAGCAGCTTTGCCCTTAGCGGGGGGGCCACAGATACGCAGTATTTT
TRBD2 TRBJ2-1 - TRBV19 18 CASSGRRGGSKEVSEQFF TGTGCCAGTAGTGGGCGACGCGGGGGTTCCAAAGAAGTTTCTGAGCAGTTCTTC
- TRBJ1-4 - TRBV6-5 13 CASKFTGGEKLFF TGTGCCAGCAAGTTTACCGGGGGTGAAAAACTGTTTTTT
TRBD1 TRBJ2-2 - TRBV24-1 15 CATSAGQGFAGELFF TGTGCCACCAGTGCCGGACAGGGATTCGCCGGGGAGCTGTTTTTT
TRBD1 TRBJ1-5 once TRBV6-5 14 CATGTGLSNQPQHF TGTGCCACCGGGACAGGGCTTAGCAATCAGCCCCAGCATTTT
- TRBJ2-1 - TRBV10-3 13 CAISDGGLDEQFF TGTGCCATCAGTGACGGTGGACTGGATGAGCAGTTCTTC
- TRBJ1-2 - TRBV9 10 CASLGGGYTF TGTGCCAGCTTAGGCGGGGGCTACACCTTC
TRBD1 TRBJ1-6 - TRBV4-1 16 CASSQPPGQVNSPLHF TGCGCCAGCAGCCAACCCCCGGGACAGGTTAATTCACCCCTCCACTTT
TRBD2 TRBJ2-1 - TRBV9 15 CASSGSGSSYNEQFF TGTGCCAGCAGCGGTAGCGGGAGCTCCTACAATGAGCAGTTCTTC
- TRBJ2-3 few TRBV11-3 15 CASSLGQGSTDTQYF TGTGCCAGCAGCTTAGGGCAGGGAAGCACAGATACGCAGTATTTT
TRBD2 TRBJ2-1 - TRBV4-1 16 CASSQVAGAFVNEQFF TGCGCCAGCAGCCAAGTTGCGGGAGCCTTTGTCAATGAGCAGTTCTTC
- TRBJ1-1 - TRBV6-1 14 CASSEAYVNTEAFF TGTGCCAGCAGTGAAGCCTATGTGAACACTGAAGCTTTCTTT
TRBD2 TRBJ2-1 - TRBV13 13 CASSPSGNNEQFF TGTGCCAGCAGCCCGAGCGGGAACAATGAGCAGTTCTTC
- TRBJ2-7 - TRBV14 12 CASSQIQYEQYF TGTGCCAGCAGCCAAATACAGTACGAGCAGTACTTC
- TRBJ1-1 - TRBV12-3/TRBV12-4 11 CASTRGTEAFF TGTGCCAGCACCAGAGGCACTGAAGCTTTCTTT
- TRBJ2-1 few TRBV6-2/TRBV6-3 15 CASSLEWSSYNEQFF TGTGCCAGCAGCCTCGAATGGAGCTCCTACAATGAGCAGTTCTTC
TRBD1 TRBJ2-5 - TRBV28 19 CASSFLKLGDRGVRETQYF TGTGCCAGCAGTTTTCTCAAACTAGGGGACAGGGGGGTTCGAGAGACCCAGTACTTC
TRBD2 TRBJ2-2 - TRBV30 18 CAWRLEPGLAGYTGELFF TGTGCCTGGAGGCTAGAACCGGGACTAGCGGGGTACACCGGGGAGCTGTTTTTT
- TRBJ1-6 once TRBV13 19 CASSLGASDVSSYNSPLHF TGTGCCAGCAGCTTAGGCGCTTCTGATGTTAGCTCCTATAATTCACCCCTCCACTTT
- TRBJ2-2 - TRBV27 13 CASSPTSSGELFF TGTGCCAGCAGTCCGACTAGTTCCGGGGAGCTGTTTTTT
TRBD1 TRBJ2-7 - TRBV5-4 15 CASSSSGTGAYEQYF TGTGCCAGCAGCTCGTCCGGGACAGGGGCCTACGAGCAGTACTTC
TRBD2 TRBJ2-3 - TRBV11-2 17 CASSLLLSGGPTDTQYF TGTGCCAGCAGCTTACTACTTAGCGGGGGACCTACAGATACGCAGTATTTT
- TRBJ1-1 - TRBV29-1 12 CSSRWGPTEAFF TGCAGCTCGCGGTGGGGGCCTACTGAAGCTTTCTTT
TRBD2 TRBJ2-7 few TRBV19 15 CASSIVSGSPYEQYF TGTGCCAGTAGTATTGTTAGCGGGAGCCCTTACGAGCAGTACTTC
- TRBJ1-6 - TRBV4-1 16 CASSQDEQGRDSPLHF TGCGCCAGCAGCCAAGATGAGCAGGGTAGGGATTCACCCCTCCACTTT
- TRBJ1-3 - TRBV6-1 17 CASSESRGGAEGNTIYF TGTGCCAGCAGTGAGTCCAGAGGGGGGGCAGAAGGAAACACCATATATTTT